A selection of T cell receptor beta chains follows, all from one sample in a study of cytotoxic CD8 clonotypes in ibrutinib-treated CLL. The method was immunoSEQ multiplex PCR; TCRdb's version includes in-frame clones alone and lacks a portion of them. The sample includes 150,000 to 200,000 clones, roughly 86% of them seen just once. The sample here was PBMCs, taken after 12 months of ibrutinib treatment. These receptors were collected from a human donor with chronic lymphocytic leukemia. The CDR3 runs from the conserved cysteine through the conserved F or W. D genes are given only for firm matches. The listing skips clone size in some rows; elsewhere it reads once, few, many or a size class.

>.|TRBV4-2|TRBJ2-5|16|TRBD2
TGTGCCAGCAGCCAAGAGGTACTAGCGGGGCAAGAGACCCAGTACTTC
CASSQEVLAGQETQYF
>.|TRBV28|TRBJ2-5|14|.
TGTGCCAGCAGAAAAGCGGGACAGAAAGAGACCCAGTACTTC
CASRKAGQKETQYF
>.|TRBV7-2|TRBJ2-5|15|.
TGTGCCAGCAGCTCAGGAGGGGGATCCCAAGAGACCCAGTACTTC
CASSSGGGSQETQYF
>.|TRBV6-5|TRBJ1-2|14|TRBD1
TGTGCCAGCAGTGACCGACAGGGCGGGTATGGCTACACCTTC
CASSDRQGGYGYTF
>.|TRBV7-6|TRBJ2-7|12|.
TGTGCCAGCAGCCGGGGACCTCGGGAGCAGTACTTC
CASSRGPREQYF
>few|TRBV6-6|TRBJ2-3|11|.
TGTGCCAGCAGTTGGGCAGATACGCAGTATTTT
CASSWADTQYF
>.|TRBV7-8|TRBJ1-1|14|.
TGTGCCAGCATGTCGGACAGCCTTAACACTGAAGCTTTCTTT
CASMSDSLNTEAFF
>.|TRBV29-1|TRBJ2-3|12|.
TGCAGCGCACAAGGGAGCCCAGATACGCAGTATTTT
CSAQGSPDTQYF
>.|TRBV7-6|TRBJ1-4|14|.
TGTGCCAGCAGCTTATCACGGTCTAATGAAAAACTGTTTTTT
CASSLSRSNEKLFF
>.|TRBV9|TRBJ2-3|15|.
TGTGCCAGCAGCGGCTGGGACACCAGCACAGATACGCAGTATTTT
CASSGWDTSTDTQYF
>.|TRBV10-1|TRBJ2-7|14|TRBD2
TGCGCCGCAAATAAGGGCGGGAGCTCCTACGAGCAGTACTTC
CAANKGGSSYEQYF
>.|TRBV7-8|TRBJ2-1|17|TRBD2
TGTGCCAGCAGCTGGACTAGCGGGAGTACGAACTACAATGAGCAGTTCTTC
CASSWTSGSTNYNEQFF
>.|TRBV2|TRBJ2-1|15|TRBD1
TGTGCCAGCAGGACCGGACAGGGGATGAGGAATGAGCAGTTCTTC
CASRTGQGMRNEQFF
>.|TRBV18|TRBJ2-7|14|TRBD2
TGTGCCAGCTCACCGGATAGCGGGAGCTACGAGCAGTACTTC
CASSPDSGSYEQYF
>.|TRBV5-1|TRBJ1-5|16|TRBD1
TGCGCCAGCAGTTTACCCACAGGGGGAGGCAATCAGCCCCAGCATTTT
CASSLPTGGGNQPQHF
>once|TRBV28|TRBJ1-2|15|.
TGTGCCAGCAGTTTACAGGTTCTAGGGAACTATGGCTACACCTTC
CASSLQVLGNYGYTF
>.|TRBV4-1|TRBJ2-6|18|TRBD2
TGCGCCAGCAGCCAAGTAAGCGGGGAATACTCTGGGGCCAACGTCCTGACTTTC
CASSQVSGEYSGANVLTF
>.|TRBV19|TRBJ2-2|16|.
TGTGCCACCAAGAGCCCCGGAGGGGGCCACACCGGGGAGCTGTTTTTT
CATKSPGGGHTGELFF
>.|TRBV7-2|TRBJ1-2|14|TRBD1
TGTGCCAGCAGCCCCCCAGGGGGAAACTATGGCTACACCTTC
CASSPPGGNYGYTF
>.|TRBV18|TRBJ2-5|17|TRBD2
TGTGCCAGCTCACCCCTAACGGGACTAGCAGTTAGAGAGACCCAGTACTTC
CASSPLTGLAVRETQYF
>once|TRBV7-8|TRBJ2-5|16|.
TGTGCCAGCACCCCAAGAAGAAAATTGGTCCAAGAGACCCAGTACTTC
CASTPRRKLVQETQYF
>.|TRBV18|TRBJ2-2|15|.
TGTGCCAGCTCACCACAGGAGCCTCGGACCGGGGAGCTGTTTTTT
CASSPQEPRTGELFF
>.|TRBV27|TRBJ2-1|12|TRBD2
TGTGCCAGCAGCCCTCCGGGGGGGGCTTCTTTCTTC
CASSPPGGASFF
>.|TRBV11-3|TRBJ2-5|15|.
TGTGCCAGCAGCGAACGGGTCGGATACCAAGAGACCCAGTACTTC
CASSERVGYQETQYF
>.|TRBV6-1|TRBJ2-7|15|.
TGTGCCAGCAGTGAATTGAGGAGCTCGTGGTACGAGCAGTACTTC
CASSELRSSWYEQYF
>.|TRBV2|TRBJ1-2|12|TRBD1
TGTGCCAGCTGGGGACAGGGGAGAGGCTACACCTTC
CASWGQGRGYTF